The T cell receptor (beta chain) described here comes from a study of T-cell memory formation after mild COVID-19. At the level of the study: Among the donors, TCR clusters were largely specific to each donor.

The 5'RACE method, run with constant-segment primers, produced TCR alpha and TCR beta cDNA libraries (carrying sample barcodes and UMIs). Using its own MiXCR run on the 5' RACE reads, TCRdb lists one record per CDR3 protein. Of roughly 350,000 distinct CDR3 sequences in the sample, around 28% are singletons; the top ten hold roughly 14%. Study-wide results and limits: Researchers found some responding clones in pre-infection memory, a sign that cross-reactive memory joined. Most CD4+ clones that shrank were in CM and EM, while CD8+ ones turned up in EMRA.

Details on this clonotype: The antigen is not known.

Germline V gives CDR1 DFQATT, CDR2 SNEGSKA (reference sequence). The CDR3 runs to 15 residues. V gave up 3 bases and J gave up 0 bases, with 11 bases separating them. The chain recombines TRBV20-1 with TRBJ2-2; no firm D call. The sequence derives from an adult woman who had mild COVID-19 (a few samples of this study predate the infection). Cell type and time point are not known. The specimen was PBMCs or a T cell subset sorted from them (not recorded which). CDR3 protein: CSARVSTTNTGELFF. DNA of the CDR3: TGCAGTGCTAGGGTTTCCACCACGAACACCGGGGAGCTGTTTTTT.